The 15 T cell receptor beta chains below were found in one sample sequenced in a study of shared clonotypes between healthy human individuals. Sequencing used immunoSEQ multiplex PCR; TCRdb keeps in-frame clones, though not all of them. Here the sample spans under 1,100,000 clones, about 74% being singletons. Sequencing was performed on memory CD4+ T cells sorted from blood. As for subset: CD45RA-negative fraction. These receptors came from a man aged 18 to 29 in good health.

The chain joins TRBV19 to TRBJ2-5; 7 positions match TRBD2. The ends lost 3 bases at V and 5 bases at J; junction bases unmatched: 3. Germline V CDR1 and CDR2: LNHDA, SQIVND (reference sequence). CDR3 length equals 13 residues. CDR3 nucleotide sequence: TGTGCCAGTAGTATTAGGGGAGGGGAGACCCAGTACTTC. It translates to CASSIRGGETQYF.

The chain joins TRBV4-3 to TRBJ1-1; D not certain. Trimming shortened V by 4 bases and J by 0 bases, and 9 bases separated the two germline ends. Looked up from germline, CDR1 is LGHNA and CDR2 is YSLEER. This CDR3 is 14 amino acids long. CDR3 protein: CASSLGRMNTEAFF. CDR3 nucleotide sequence: TGCGCCAGCAGCCTAGGACGCATGAACACTGAAGCTTTCTTT.

The CDR3 region has the DNA TGTGCCAGCAAAGCCCTCGGTTGGGTCGGAGGTGGCTACACCTTC. This gives the protein CASKALGWVGGGYTF. The chain couples TRBV6-6 to TRBJ1-2; D gene uncertain. Trimming removed 7 bases at V and 7 bases at J, with 22 bases between. CDR3 size: 15 residues. The germline V gene encodes CDR1 MNHNY and CDR2 SVGAGI (reference sequence).

The CDR3 nucleotides are TGTGCCAGCAGTTTCGAGGTAGTGGGGACTGAAGCTTTCTTT. It translates to CASSFEVVGTEAFF. V gene TRBV27 combines with J gene TRBJ1-1, with D unclear. V lost 3 bases to trimming and J lost 5 bases, with 13 bases between them. Germline V gene sequence: CDR1 MNHEY, CDR2 SMNVEV (reference sequence). The CDR3 spans 14 residues.

About this clone itself: Different DNA sequences within this sample yield the same CDR3. J is TRBJ1-2 and V is TRBV6-6; no clear D. CDR3 length: 12 amino acids. The V end was cut by 5 bases, the J end by 4 bases, with 8 bases between. The germline V gene has CDR1 MNHNY and CDR2 SVGAGI (reference sequence). DNA for the CDR3: TGTGCCAGCAGTGACCGCGCCTATGGCTACACCTTC. Translating it yields CASSDRAYGYTF.

This clone has at least ten counts. This chain joins TRBV27 and TRBJ2-7; perhaps TRBD1 as D (6 bases). This CDR3 contains 15 residues. Germline-derived CDR1 and CDR2 are MNHEY and SMNVEV (reference sequence). With 6 bases removed from V and 6 bases from J, the gap between germline ends came to 21 bases. The DNA of the CDR3 is TGTGCCAGCAGGCCAACCACAGGGATGCGTGGCGAGCAGTACTTC. It is translated as CASRPTTGMRGEQYF.

The rearrangement joins TRBV5-1 to TRBJ1-2, with D perhaps TRBD1 (5 bases). The CDR3 spans 14 residues. Germline CDR1 reads SGHRS; CDR2 reads YFSETQ. Trimming took off 4 bases at V and 1 base at J, with 11 bases between the two ends. The CDR3 nucleotides are TGCGCCAGCAGCCCTGCGACAGTTAACTATGGCTACACCTTC. This encodes CASSPATVNYGYTF.

V is TRBV19 and J is TRBJ2-3; 9 bases fit TRBD1. The CDR3 loop spans 16 amino acids. Trimming cost V 5 bases and J 4 bases; bases outside gene matches: 10. Germline-derived CDR1 and CDR2 are LNHDA and SQIVND (reference sequence). In DNA, the CDR3 is TGTGCCAGTAGTTCTCCGGGACAGGGCTCAGCAGATACGCAGTATTTT. Its protein product is CASSSPGQGSADTQYF.

V usage is TRBV5-8 and J usage is TRBJ2-3; no clear D. Germline V CDR1 and CDR2: SGHTS, YDEGEE. V was shortened by 3 bases and J by 10 bases, with 9 bases between the two germline ends. There are 11 residues in the CDR3. CDR3 bases: TGTGCCAGCAGCTCGCTAGGACCGCAGTATTTT. Translating gives CASSSLGPQYF.

The V call is TRBV11-3, the J call TRBJ1-3; D not certain. The CDR3 loop spans 15 amino acids. In germline, CDR1 is SGHNT, CDR2 YENEEA. V shed 3 bases and J shed 4 bases, with 13 bases lying between them. The CDR3: CASSFERRPGNTIYF. CDR3 sequence (DNA): TGTGCCAGCAGCTTTGAAAGACGACCGGGAAACACCATATATTTT. Full variable domain (outside the CDR3, taken from reference TRBV11-3 and TRBJ1-3): EAGVVQSPRYKIIEKKQPVAFWCNPISGHNTLYWYLQNLGQGPELLIRYENEEAVDDSQLPKDRFSAERLKGVDSTLKIQPAELGDSAVYLCASSFERRPGNTIYFGEGSWLTVV.

J is TRBJ1-6 and V is TRBV4-3; a possible D gene is TRBD1 (5 bases). The germline V gene has CDR1 LGHNA and CDR2 YSLEER. V lost 0 bases, J lost 14 bases, and 20 bases lay in between. This CDR3 comprises 16 residues. The CDR3 DNA sequence: TGCGCCAGCAGCCAAGACCTTCGGACACCAACTCTCACCCTCCACTTT. Protein sequence: CASSQDLRTPTLTLHF.

The sample holds many counts of this clone. The chain is built from TRBV28 and TRBJ1-6, with 7 bases lining up with TRBD1. The trim removed 5 bases at V and 10 bases at J, leaving 8 bases unmatched. The CDR3 extends over 14 amino acids. Germline lookup yields CDR1 MDHEN and CDR2 SYDVKM. CDR3 sequence reads: CASSPLTGRSPLHF. The CDR3 coding sequence is TGTGCCAGCAGTCCTCTGACAGGGAGGTCACCCCTCCACTTT.

This clone has just a few counts. J is TRBJ1-5 and V is TRBV27; D gene unclear. The germline CDR1 and CDR2 sequences are MNHEY and SMNVEV (reference sequence). Trimming pared 4 bases from V and 7 bases from J, leaving 11 bases between. CDR3 length: 13 residues. The CDR3 DNA reads as TGTGCCAGCAGTTGGGGAGGGCCCCAGCCCCAGCATTTT. It translates to CASSWGGPQPQHF.

The chain combines TRBV6-5 with TRBJ1-3, with 9 bases aligning to TRBD1. Germline CDR1 MNHEY, CDR2 SVGAGI. The CDR3 totals 15 residues. V trimming: 0 bases; J trimming: 6 bases; junction bases outside the gene matches: 3. CDR3 region: CASSYSNRGQNTIYF. The DNA of the CDR3 is TGTGCCAGCAGTTACTCGAACAGGGGGCAAAACACCATATATTTT.

This rearrangement joins TRBV6-5 to TRBJ2-2; possible D gene TRBD2, 5 bases. The length of the CDR3 is 13 residues. V was shortened by 10 bases and J by 2 bases, with 11 bases between the two germline ends. Germline CDR1 MNHEY, CDR2 SVGAGI. The CDR3 reads CATRTFNTGELFF. CDR3 nucleotides: TGTGCCACGCGGACTTTCAACACCGGGGAGCTGTTTTTT.